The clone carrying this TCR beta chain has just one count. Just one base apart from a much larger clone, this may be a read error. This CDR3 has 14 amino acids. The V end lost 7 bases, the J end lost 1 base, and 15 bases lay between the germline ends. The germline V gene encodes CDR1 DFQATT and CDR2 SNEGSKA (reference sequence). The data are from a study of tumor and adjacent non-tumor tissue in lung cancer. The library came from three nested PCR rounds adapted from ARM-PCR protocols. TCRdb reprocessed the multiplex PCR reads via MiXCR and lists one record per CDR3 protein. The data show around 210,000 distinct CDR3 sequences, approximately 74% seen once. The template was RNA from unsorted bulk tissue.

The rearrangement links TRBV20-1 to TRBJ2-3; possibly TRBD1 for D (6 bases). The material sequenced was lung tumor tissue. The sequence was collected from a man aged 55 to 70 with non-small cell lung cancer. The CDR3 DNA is TGCAGTGTCGACCTGGGACATGGCACAGATACGCAGTATTTT. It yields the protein CSVDLGHGTDTQYF.